These 29 T cell receptor beta chains were all obtained from the same sample, sequenced in a study of shared clonotypes between healthy human individuals. Here immunoSEQ multiplex PCR was the method, and the copy in TCRdb shows in-frame clones only, minus some. The sample lists 2 million to 3 million clones, approximately 93% occurring once. The sample taken for sequencing was naive CD4+ T cells from PBMCs. Regarding subset: CD45RA+ positively selected. The receptors were sampled from a man younger than 30 in good health. Some clones in this sample may be carry-over from other donors' samples.

CDR3 protein: CASRITGEQYF. CDR3 sequence (DNA): TGTGCCAGCCGTATAACGGGCGAGCAGTACTTC. The rearrangement links TRBV6-5 to TRBJ2-7; the D is unclear. Trimming shortened V by 8 bases and J by 6 bases, and 11 bases separated the two germline ends. There are 11 residues in the CDR3. Germline V gene data show CDR1 as MNHEY and CDR2 as SVGAGI.

The rearrangement joins TRBV7-2 to TRBJ1-5; unclear D gene. This CDR3 has 12 amino acids. Germline CDR1 and CDR2: SGHTA and FQGNSA. Trimming stripped 5 bases from V and 3 bases from J, with 5 bases between. The CDR3 DNA follows: TGTGCCAGCAGCCAATTCAATCAGCCCCAGCATTTT. This translates into CASSQFNQPQHF.

The V gene is TRBV11-2, the J gene TRBJ2-7; D gene ambiguous. V was cut by 0 bases and J by 7 bases, with 10 bases left in between. The CDR3 covers 13 residues. Germline lookup yields CDR1 SGHAT and CDR2 FQNNGV. CDR3 region: CASSLDRYGEQYF. The CDR3 DNA is TGTGCCAGCAGCTTAGACCGGTATGGAGAGCAGTACTTC.

This rearrangement joins TRBV2 to TRBJ1-4; TRBD1 might be the D (5 bases). V was clipped by 4 bases and J by 8 bases, with 14 bases between them. CDR3 length equals 14 residues. From germline, CDR1 is SNHLY and CDR2 FYNNEI. The CDR3 sequence is CASSGGAGGEKLFF. The DNA of the CDR3 is TGTGCCAGCAGTGGGGGTGCTGGGGGAGAAAAACTGTTTTTT.

Turning to this clone: The same CDR3 arises from other DNA sequences in this sample as well. The rearrangement links TRBV28 to TRBJ1-2; D gene uncertain. Looked up from germline, CDR1 is MDHEN and CDR2 is SYDVKM. Trimming removed 6 bases at V and 0 bases at J, with 8 bases between. This CDR3 comprises 13 residues. The CDR3 nucleotides are TGTGCCAGCAGCCCCCAGACTAACTATGGCTACACCTTC. It codes for CASSPQTNYGYTF.

The gene calls are TRBV20-1 and TRBJ1-1; D is perhaps TRBD1 (6 bases). CDR3 length equals 10 residues. The germline V and J ends were trimmed by 3 bases and 11 bases, with 10 bases remaining between them. Germline CDR1 reads DFQATT; CDR2 reads SNEGSKA (reference sequence). CDR3 in amino acids: CSASVGAAFF. The CDR3 nucleotides are TGCAGTGCTAGTGTGGGGGCGGCTTTCTTT.

The CDR3 nucleotides are TGCAGCGTTGATCAGGGGAAGACCACTGAAGCTTTCTTT. This codes for CSVDQGKTTEAFF. V gene TRBV29-1 combines with J gene TRBJ1-1; D may be TRBD1 (6 bases). The CDR3 has 13 residues. Trimming cost V 3 bases and J 4 bases, with 12 bases left between them. Looked up from germline, CDR1 is SQVTM and CDR2 is ANQGSEA.

In DNA, the CDR3 is TGTGCCATCAGTGACAAAGACAGGGGGCAACTTGAAAAACTGTTTTTT. Translation: CAISDKDRGQLEKLFF. The V gene is TRBV10-3, the J gene TRBJ1-4; 10 nucleotides match TRBD1. The CDR3 has 16 residues. Germline V gene sequence: CDR1 ENHRY, CDR2 SYGVKD. V lost 3 bases to trimming and J lost 7 bases; unmatched junction nucleotides: 8.

The V and J genes are TRBV28 and TRBJ1-5; D is uncertain. Trimming removed 3 bases from V and 12 bases from J, with 9 bases in between. The CDR3 consists of 11 residues. Germline loops: CDR1 MDHEN, CDR2 SYDVKM. CDR3 residues: CASSFLLGQHF. For the CDR3, the DNA is TGTGCCAGCAGTTTTCTTCTCGGCCAGCATTTT.

This sequence joins TRBV5-1 and TRBJ2-2; a weak D match, TRBD1 (5 bases). Germline-derived CDR1 and CDR2 are SGHRS and YFSETQ. The length of the CDR3 is 15 residues. V shed 4 bases and J shed 0 bases, with 10 bases lying between them. This CDR3 is CASSLRTTNTGELFF. CDR3 coding DNA: TGCGCCAGCAGCCTCCGGACAACGAACACCGGGGAGCTGTTTTTT.

DNA for the CDR3: TGTGCCAGTAGTATAAATCCTCGGGGGCGCACAGATACGCAGTATTTT. This encodes CASSINPRGRTDTQYF. This chain uses TRBV19 with TRBJ2-3; tentatively, D is TRBD1 or TRBD2 (6 bases each). Germline-derived CDR1 and CDR2 are LNHDA and SQIVND (reference sequence). V was shortened by 2 bases and J by 1 base, with 13 bases between the two germline ends. This CDR3 is built from 16 residues.

The chain couples TRBV7-2 to TRBJ2-7; 10 bases match TRBD2. The germline CDR1 and CDR2 sequences are SGHTA and FQGNSA. V trimming: 2 bases; J trimming: 1 base; junction bases outside the gene matches: 5. The CDR3 totals 16 residues. CDR3: CASSLLGLAVSYEQYF. The CDR3 bases are TGTGCCAGCAGCTTACTCGGACTAGCGGTTTCCTACGAGCAGTACTTC.

The rearrangement uses TRBV5-1 and TRBJ2-3; D ambiguous. CDR3 size: 14 residues. Germline V gene sequence: CDR1 SGHRS, CDR2 YFSETQ. V lost 0 bases to trimming and J lost 5 bases, with 10 bases between them. This chain's CDR3 is CASSLAGFGDTQYF. CDR3 nucleotides: TGCGCCAGCAGCTTGGCCGGATTCGGAGATACGCAGTATTTT.

The rearrangement links TRBV5-1 to TRBJ2-1, with D possibly matching TRBD2 (5 bases). Germline assignment: CDR1 SGHRS and CDR2 YFSETQ. V gave up 1 base and J gave up 7 bases, with 15 bases separating them. This CDR3 is 15 amino acids long. In DNA form, the CDR3 reads TGCGCCAGCAGCTTGCTGCCCCAAACTAGGAATGAGCAGTTCTTC. This translates into CASSLLPQTRNEQFF.

The chain recombines TRBV6-5 with TRBJ1-4; no definite D call. Looked up from germline, CDR1 is MNHEY and CDR2 is SVGAGI. Deletions cut 5 bases from V and 8 bases from J, with 9 bases between. The CDR3 is 12 residues long. The CDR3 sequence is CASSQGWEKLFF. The CDR3 coding sequence is TGTGCCAGCAGTCAAGGCTGGGAAAAACTGTTTTTT.

The chain carries TRBV18 and TRBJ2-7; 9 positions agree with TRBD1. The V gene's germline CDR1 is KGHSH and CDR2 LQKENI. V shed 1 base and J 4 bases; nucleotides not matched to a gene: 5. This CDR3 is 15 amino acids long. The CDR3: CASSPRPDRGYEQYF. CDR3 in DNA: TGTGCCAGCTCACCACGACCAGACAGGGGGTACGAGCAGTACTTC.

The J gene is TRBJ1-1, the V gene TRBV6-1; 12 bases align to TRBD1. The junction had 12 bases not matched to a gene; V was cut back by 4 bases and J by 0 bases. The CDR3 contains 19 residues. CDR1 is MNHNS and CDR2 is SASEGT in the germline V gene. CDR3 nucleotide sequence: TGTGCCAGCAGTGGGGGACAGGGGGCGAGCCCTTACATGAACACTGAAGCTTTCTTT. Its protein is CASSGGQGASPYMNTEAFF.

The chain carries TRBV6-6 and TRBJ1-1, with 7 bases matching TRBD1. Trimming at V came to 11 bases and at J to 10 bases, leaving 10 bases not matched to a gene. The length of the CDR3 is 11 residues. Germline CDR1 MNHNY, CDR2 SVGAGI (reference sequence). The DNA of the CDR3 is TGTGCCGCCTCAAGGGGGCTCTTAGCTTTCTTT. It specifies CAASRGLLAFF.

This chain links TRBV2 with TRBJ1-2, with TRBD1 matching 9 bases. Germline CDR1 and CDR2: SNHLY and FYNNEI. J gave up 1 base and V 9 bases, and 6 bases lay outside the gene matches. This CDR3 has 14 residues. The CDR3 loop is CARVGTGYNYGYTF. The DNA of the CDR3 is TGTGCCAGAGTTGGGACAGGGTATAACTATGGCTACACCTTC.

The chain joins TRBV7-2 to TRBJ2-7; 9 positions agree with TRBD1. CDR3 length: 15 amino acids. Germline V lookup: CDR1 SGHTA, CDR2 FQGNSA. V lost 4 bases and J lost 1; bases outside the gene matches: 5. The CDR3 region is CASSSWDRASYEQYF. Written as DNA, the CDR3 is TGTGCCAGCAGCTCCTGGGACAGGGCTTCCTACGAGCAGTACTTC.

This sequence joins TRBV30 and TRBJ2-3; 7 bases agree with TRBD2. The germline V gene has CDR1 GTSNPN and CDR2 SVGIG (reference sequence). The CDR3 runs to 15 residues. Trimming took 0 bases from V and 4 from J; bases not matched to a gene: 7. DNA for the CDR3: TGTGCCTGGAGTGTGGGCGGGAGACAAGCAGATACGCAGTATTTT. Its protein is CAWSVGGRQADTQYF.

This clone has just one count. The chain uses TRBV28 and TRBJ1-1; tentatively, D is TRBD1 (5 bases). The CDR3 has 15 amino acids. V shed 10 bases and J shed 4 bases, with 22 bases lying between them. Germline CDR1 reads MDHEN; CDR2 reads SYDVKM. CDR3 DNA: TGTGCCACTCTCCCGGGGCAGCTAGGCTTCACTGAAGCTTTCTTT. Residues: CATLPGQLGFTEAFF.

V gene TRBV9 combines with J gene TRBJ1-1; D not resolved. CDR3 length: 14 residues. Germline V lookup: CDR1 SGDLS, CDR2 YYNGEE. V gave up 4 bases and J gave up 2 bases, with 12 bases separating them. The CDR3 DNA reads TGTGCCAGCAGCAGAAACATTCTCAACACTGAAGCTTTCTTT. As protein: CASSRNILNTEAFF.

This clone was counted only a few times. V gene TRBV6-6 combines with J gene TRBJ1-2; D is undetermined. The CDR3 runs to 11 residues. CDR1 and CDR2 (germline): MNHNY, SVGAGI (reference sequence). Deletions cut 2 bases from V and 2 bases from J, with 0 bases between. CDR3 protein: CASSYNYGYTF. CDR3 bases: TGTGCCAGCAGTTACAACTATGGCTACACCTTC.

The chain has TRBV5-6 and TRBJ1-3; D ambiguous. The CDR3 length is 13 residues. The germline CDR1 and CDR2 sequences are SGHDT and YYEEEE. V lost 1 base to trimming and J lost 3 bases, with 5 bases between them. The CDR3 sequence is CASSLYHGNTIYF. Written as DNA, the CDR3 is TGTGCCAGCAGCTTGTACCATGGAAACACCATATATTTT. Supplemented by reference TRBV5-6 and TRBJ1-3, the full variable domain reads DAGVTQSPTHLIKTRGQQVTLRCSPKSGHDTVSWYQQALGQGPQFIFQYYEEEERQRGNFPDRFSGHQFPNYSSELNVNALLLGDSALYLCASSLYHGNTIYFGEGSWLTVV.

The rearrangement uses TRBV18 and TRBJ2-1, with D possibly TRBD2 on 6 matching bases. The CDR3 length is 14 residues. V gave up 5 bases and J gave up 5 bases, with 13 bases separating them. Germline V lookup: CDR1 KGHSH, CDR2 LQKENI. CDR3 nucleotides: TGTGCCAGCTCAGGCGGGGCTCCCAACAATGAGCAGTTCTTC. As protein: CASSGGAPNNEQFF.

The chain uses TRBV14 and TRBJ1-2; D not certain. The germline CDR1 and CDR2 sequences are SGHDN and FVKESK. The CDR3 spans 12 residues. V was shortened by 4 bases and J by 5 bases, with 8 bases between the two germline ends. The CDR3 DNA reads TGTGCCAGCAGCCCGGTAGAGTATGGCTACACCTTC. It yields the protein CASSPVEYGYTF.

The chain combines TRBV5-4 with TRBJ2-7; D might be TRBD2 (7 bases). The CDR3 sequence is 15 residues long. Germline V lookup: CDR1 SGHNT, CDR2 YYREEE (reference sequence). Trimming removed 4 bases from V and 2 bases from J, with 16 bases in between. The CDR3, as DNA: TGTGCCAGCAGCCCAGGGAGGGGGGCAGCCTACGAGCAGTACTTC. This translates into CASSPGRGAAYEQYF.

This sequence joins TRBV29-1 and TRBJ2-7; D call uncertain. Between the trimmed V and J ends, which lost 7 bases and 0 bases, there was a span of 16 bases. The V gene's germline CDR1 is SQVTM and CDR2 ANQGSEA. The CDR3 spans 14 residues. CDR3 loop: CSDPRDLLSYEQYF. Here the CDR3 DNA reads TGCAGCGACCCTCGAGACTTGCTCTCCTACGAGCAGTACTTC.